These T cell receptor beta chains were read from a single sample in a study of cytomegalovirus exposure and HLA in healthy donors. Assay: immunoSEQ multiplex PCR; the TCRdb copy retains only in-frame clones and omits some. The profile shows more than 95,000 clones, about 88% of them singletons. The specimen was PBMCs. The source of these receptors is a woman aged 18-29 years in good health and CMV-seronegative. CDR3s include the opening cysteine and the closing phenylalanine or tryptophan. The D gene is left open where the match is weak. Size is omitted from some rows. Given values are once, few, many or a class for expanded clones.

size	D	V	J	DNA	CDR3
.	.	TRBV19	TRBJ1-3	TGTGCCAGTACAGGACAGCCACTCTCTGGAAACACCATATATTTT	CASTGQPLSGNTIYF
.	.	TRBV6-5	TRBJ1-5	TGTGCCAGCTCTTGGAGGAAAGGGCAGCCCCAGCATTTT	CASSWRKGQPQHF
.	TRBD1	TRBV27	TRBJ1-1	TGTGCCAGCAGTTTTCGCCAGGGGGCGCGGGCTTTCTTT	CASSFRQGARAFF
.	.	TRBV6-5	TRBJ1-2	TGTGCCAGCAGTTACAGGGGTAAGAGCGGCTACACCTTC	CASSYRGKSGYTF
once	.	TRBV5-4	TRBJ2-1	TGTGCCAGCAGCTTGGATTCTTACAATGAGCAGTTCTTC	CASSLDSYNEQFF
.	TRBD2	TRBV27	TRBJ2-4	TGTGCCAGCAGTTTAAGGCCGGGAGGCATTCAGTACTTC	CASSLRPGGIQYF
.	.	TRBV7-2	TRBJ1-1	TGTGCCAGCAGCTCTCAGGGTGACACTGAAGCTTTCTTT	CASSSQGDTEAFF
.	TRBD2	TRBV28	TRBJ2-2	TGTGCCAGCAGTATTACTAGCGGCGGGGAGCTGTTTTTT	CASSITSGGELFF
.	TRBD1	TRBV7-8	TRBJ1-1	TGTGCCAGCAGCTCCCGGACAGGGGTAAGCACTGAAGCTTTCTTT	CASSSRTGVSTEAFF
.	.	TRBV30	TRBJ2-5	TGTGCCTGTATGGGGACTCCTCGGAGGGAGACCCAGTACTTC	CACMGTPRRETQYF
.	TRBD1	TRBV6-1	TRBJ1-1	TGTGCCAGCAGTGAAGGGACAGGGATGGCGAACACTGAAGCTTTCTTT	CASSEGTGMANTEAFF
.	.	TRBV5-8	TRBJ1-6	TGTGCCAGCAGCCTCAGCTCCTATAATTCACCCCTCCACTTT	CASSLSSYNSPLHF
once	TRBD1	TRBV7-6	TRBJ2-5	TGTGCCAGCAGCCCGGACAGGGGAGAGACCCAGTACTTC	CASSPDRGETQYF
.	.	TRBV5-6	TRBJ1-2	TGTGCCAGCAGCTTTGGGTCCGGGTACGATGGCTACACCTTC	CASSFGSGYDGYTF
.	.	TRBV27	TRBJ2-2	TGTGCCAGCAGTTTGACTCGCACGAACACCGGGGAGCTGTTTTTT	CASSLTRTNTGELFF
.	.	TRBV10-2	TRBJ2-7	TGCGCCAGCAGTACTTTAACCTACGAGCAGTACTTC	CASSTLTYEQYF
few	.	TRBV6-4	TRBJ1-5	TGTGCCAGCAGAGGGGGACACCATAGCAATCAGCCCCAGCATTTT	CASRGGHHSNQPQHF
.	TRBD2	TRBV2	TRBJ2-5	TGTGCCAGCAGTGTCTCGCGGACTAGCGGGTCAACGGGGGAGACCCAGTACTTC	CASSVSRTSGSTGETQYF
.	.	TRBV30	TRBJ1-1	TGTGCCTGCACCAGAATTTCCACTGAAGCTTTCTTT	CACTRISTEAFF
.	TRBD2	TRBV5-6	TRBJ2-5	TGTGCCAGCAGCTCAAATTTGGGGGGGGAGACCCAGTACTTC	CASSSNLGGETQYF
.	TRBD2	TRBV25-1	TRBJ2-3	TGTGCCAGCAGTTCTTTAGGACTAGCGGGAGTGACAGATACGCAGTATTTT	CASSSLGLAGVTDTQYF
.	TRBD2	TRBV27	TRBJ2-1	TGTGCCAGCAGTGGCTTAGCGGGAGGTCTCTCCTACAATGAGCAGTTCTTC	CASSGLAGGLSYNEQFF
.	.	TRBV4-3	TRBJ1-1	TGCGCCAGCAGCCAAGATCGGGACTCCCAGGCTGAAGCTTTCTTT	CASSQDRDSQAEAFF
.	TRBD1	TRBV18	TRBJ1-1	TGTGCCAGCTCCCCCGGGACAGGGTTGTATAACACTGAAGCTTTCTTT	CASSPGTGLYNTEAFF
.	TRBD2	TRBV5-1	TRBJ2-3	TGCGCCAGCAGCTTGGGTAGCGGGTCCAGCACAGATACGCAGTATTTT	CASSLGSGSSTDTQYF
.	.	TRBV5-1	TRBJ2-2	TGCGCCAGCAGCGCACAAGGGGCGGGAACCGGGGAGCTGTTTTTT	CASSAQGAGTGELFF
.	.	TRBV6-5	TRBJ1-2	TGTGCCAGCAGTGCCCCGGCGGGGGCGAATACCTTC	CASSAPAGANTF
.	TRBD1	TRBV28	TRBJ1-6	TGTGCCAGCAGTTCGACGACAGGGGGCGTTAATTCACCCCTCCACTTT	CASSSTTGGVNSPLHF
.	.	TRBV11-2	TRBJ1-5	TGTGCCAGCAGCTTAGTAGCAGGGCAAGATCAGCCCCAGCATTTT	CASSLVAGQDQPQHF
once	TRBD1	TRBV18	TRBJ2-7	TGTGCCAGCTCACTTGGGACAGGCTACGAGCAGTACTTC	CASSLGTGYEQYF
.	TRBD1	TRBV5-1	TRBJ2-1	TGCGCCAGCAGCTTGACAGGGGGCAAGAGCAATGAGCAGTTCTTC	CASSLTGGKSNEQFF
.	TRBD1	TRBV5-1	TRBJ2-6	TGCGCCAGCAGCCAACTCCCTCGACAGGGGGTATACTCTGGGGCCAACGTCCTGACTTTC	CASSQLPRQGVYSGANVLTF
few	.	TRBV29-1	TRBJ2-5	TGCAGCGTTGAAGAGCGGGGTTTGGAGACCCAGTACTTC	CSVEERGLETQYF
.	TRBD1	TRBV27	TRBJ2-3	TGTGCCAGCAGTTTAAAGGGGGCGCAGACAGATACGCAGTATTTT	CASSLKGAQTDTQYF
.	TRBD1	TRBV28	TRBJ2-5	TGTGCCAGCAGTTTTCCTATTGATCGTCGCCTACAGGGGTTACAAGAGACCCAGTACTTC	CASSFPIDRRLQGLQETQYF
.	TRBD2	TRBV6-5	TRBJ2-5	TGTGCCAGCAGTTGGGGACTAGCGGGAGTAGAGACCCAGTACTTC	CASSWGLAGVETQYF
.	TRBD1	TRBV15	TRBJ1-4	TGTGCCACCAGCAGCGAGGCAGGGGGCGGTGAAAAACTGTTTTTT	CATSSEAGGGEKLFF
few	.	TRBV28	TRBJ1-2	TGTGCCAGCAGATCAGGGTTGAGTTTCTATGGCTACACCTTC	CASRSGLSFYGYTF
.	TRBD2	TRBV28	TRBJ2-7	TGTGCCAGCAGTCCCCCACTAGCGGGAGGGCCGGGCGAGCAGTACTTC	CASSPPLAGGPGEQYF
.	TRBD1	TRBV4-3	TRBJ1-5	TGCGCCAGCAGCCACTCCTGGGACAGAGGTATCAATCGGAATCAGCCCCAGCATTTT	CASSHSWDRGINRNQPQHF
few	TRBD1	TRBV6-4	TRBJ2-3	TGTGCCAGCAGCGACGGGACAGGGGCCACAGATACGCAGTATTTT	CASSDGTGATDTQYF
.	.	TRBV6-1	TRBJ2-2	TGTGCCAGCAGTGAAATGAGGGCCGGGGAGCTGTTTTTT	CASSEMRAGELFF
.	TRBD2	TRBV27	TRBJ2-7	TGTGCCAGCAGTCGGGACTATCCCTCCTACGAGCAGTACTTC	CASSRDYPSYEQYF
.	TRBD1	TRBV19	TRBJ1-1	TGTGCCAGTAGTGCCTGGGACAGGGTGTGGGAGACTGAAGCTTTCTTT	CASSAWDRVWETEAFF
.	.	TRBV6-5	TRBJ1-2	TGTGCCAGCAGTTACTCCGTTGCAGGGGCCCATGGCTACACCTTC	CASSYSVAGAHGYTF